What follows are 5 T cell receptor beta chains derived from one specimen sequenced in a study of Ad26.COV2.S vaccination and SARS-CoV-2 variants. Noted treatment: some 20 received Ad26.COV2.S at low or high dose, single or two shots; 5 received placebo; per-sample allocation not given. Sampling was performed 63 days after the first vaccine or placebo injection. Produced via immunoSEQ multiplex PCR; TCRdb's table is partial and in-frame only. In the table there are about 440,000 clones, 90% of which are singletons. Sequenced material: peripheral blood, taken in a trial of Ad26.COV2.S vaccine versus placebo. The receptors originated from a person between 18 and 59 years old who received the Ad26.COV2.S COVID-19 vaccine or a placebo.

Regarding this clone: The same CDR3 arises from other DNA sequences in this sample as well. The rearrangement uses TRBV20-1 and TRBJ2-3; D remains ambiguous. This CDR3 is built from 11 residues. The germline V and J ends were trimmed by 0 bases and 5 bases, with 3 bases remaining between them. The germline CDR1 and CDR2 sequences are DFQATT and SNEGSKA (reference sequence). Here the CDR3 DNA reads TGCAGTGCTAGAGACCGAGATACGCAGTATTTT. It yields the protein CSARDRDTQYF.

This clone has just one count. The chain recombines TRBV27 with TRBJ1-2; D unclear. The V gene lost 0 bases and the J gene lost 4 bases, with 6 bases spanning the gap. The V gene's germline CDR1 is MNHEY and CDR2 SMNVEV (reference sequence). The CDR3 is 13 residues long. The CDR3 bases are TGTGCCAGCAGTTTATCAGTGGGCTATGGCTACACCTTC. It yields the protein CASSLSVGYGYTF.

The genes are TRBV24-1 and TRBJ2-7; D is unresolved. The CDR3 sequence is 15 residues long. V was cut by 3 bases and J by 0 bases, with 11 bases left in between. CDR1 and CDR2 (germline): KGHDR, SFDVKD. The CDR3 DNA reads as TGTGCCACCAGTGATGGACGTGTCCTCTCCTACGAGCAGTACTTC. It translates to CATSDGRVLSYEQYF.

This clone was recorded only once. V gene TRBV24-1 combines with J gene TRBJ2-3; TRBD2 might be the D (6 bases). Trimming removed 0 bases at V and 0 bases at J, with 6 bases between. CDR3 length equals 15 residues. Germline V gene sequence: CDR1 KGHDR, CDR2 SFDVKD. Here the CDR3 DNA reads TGTGCCACCAGTGATTTGCGGGAGAGCACAGATACGCAGTATTTT. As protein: CATSDLRESTDTQYF.

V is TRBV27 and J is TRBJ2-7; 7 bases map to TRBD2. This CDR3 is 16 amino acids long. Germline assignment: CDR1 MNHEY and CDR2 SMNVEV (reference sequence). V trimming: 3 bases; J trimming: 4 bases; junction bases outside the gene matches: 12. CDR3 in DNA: TGTGCCAGCAGTTTTATTGGGGAGGGTGAGAGGTACGAGCAGTACTTC. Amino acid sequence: CASSFIGEGERYEQYF.